A selection of T cell receptor beta chains follows, all from one sample in a study of chemoradiotherapy in HPV16-positive cancers. Only in-frame clones appear in the TCRdb table, and some are missing; sequencing was by immunoSEQ multiplex PCR. Seen here are under 85,000 clones, about 90% observed once, and the top ten hold 3.5% to 4.5%. The sequenced sample was blood, obtained from a patient who underwent chemoradiotherapy. Every receptor here comes from a human donor with HPV-associated anogenital cancer. Each CDR3 is given with its conserved first and last residue. A D gene is named only where the DNA matches it firmly. Clone size is given for some rows only: seen once, a few or many times, or a class if the clone is expanded.

V	D	size	J	DNA	CDR3
TRBV27	.	.	TRBJ1-6	TGTGCCAGCAGCTACAGGGAAAGGAATTCACCCCTCCACTTT	CASSYRERNSPLHF
TRBV7-9	.	once	TRBJ1-2	TGTGCCAGCAGCTCACCCCCCCGGGGGACCAGCTATGGCTACACCTTC	CASSSPPRGTSYGYTF
TRBV6-5	.	.	TRBJ1-3	TGTGCCAGCAGTTACGACAGCTCTGGAAACACCATATATTTT	CASSYDSSGNTIYF
TRBV30	.	.	TRBJ1-2	TGTGCCTGGAGTGTACAGGGTATCTATGGCTACACCTTC	CAWSVQGIYGYTF
TRBV19	TRBD1	.	TRBJ1-1	TGTGCCAGTAGTATGAAGTCAGGGGGCACTGAAGCTTTCTTT	CASSMKSGGTEAFF
TRBV7-9	.	.	TRBJ2-2	TGTGCCAGCAGCTTAGGGGGTGCCGGGGAGCTGTTTTTT	CASSLGGAGELFF
TRBV14	TRBD1	.	TRBJ2-7	TGTGCCAGCAGCACCGGGACAGGCTTCTCCTACGAGCAGTACTTC	CASSTGTGFSYEQYF
TRBV6-1	TRBD2	.	TRBJ2-7	TGTGCCAGCAGCACCGGGACTAGCGGAGGCGAGCAGTACTTC	CASSTGTSGGEQYF
TRBV28	.	.	TRBJ2-7	TGTGCCAGCAGTAGGTCGGGTTTATCCTACGAGCAGTACTTC	CASSRSGLSYEQYF
TRBV19	.	.	TRBJ1-1	TGTGCCAGTAGTATAGATGCAAGAGCCGCTTTCTTT	CASSIDARAAFF
TRBV2	.	.	TRBJ1-1	TGTGCCAGCAGTGAGGTGAGGGAGAACGCTTTCTTT	CASSEVRENAFF
TRBV28	.	.	TRBJ1-1	TGTGCCAGCAGTTCCCTTCTATGGGGTTTGAACACTGAAGCTTTCTTT	CASSSLLWGLNTEAFF
TRBV2	.	.	TRBJ1-1	TGTGCCAGCAGTGAAAACACTGAAGCTTTCTTT	CASSENTEAFF
TRBV7-2	.	.	TRBJ1-2	TGTGCCAGCAGCTTAGTGCCAGGGACCAACTATGGCTACACCTTC	CASSLVPGTNYGYTF
TRBV27	.	.	TRBJ1-2	TGTGCCAGCAGTTTAGACCCCAGGGGTGGCTATGGCTACACCTTC	CASSLDPRGGYGYTF
TRBV10-3	.	.	TRBJ2-7	TGTGCCATCACGCAGGGGTTGGTGGGCGAGCAGTACTTC	CAITQGLVGEQYF
TRBV5-1	TRBD2	.	TRBJ2-3	TGCGCCAGCAGTCGAACGGGACTAGCGGGACCCCCGACAGATACGCAGTATTTT	CASSRTGLAGPPTDTQYF
TRBV5-1	TRBD1	.	TRBJ1-4	TGCGCCAGCAGCGTGGGACAGGCTAATGAAAAACTGTTTTTT	CASSVGQANEKLFF
TRBV9	.	.	TRBJ2-1	TGCGCCAGCAGCGTAGACGACCCCCCGGGGAACAATGAGCAGTTCTTC	CASSVDDPPGNNEQFF
TRBV28	.	.	TRBJ1-3	TGTGCCAGCAGTTTACCCGGACGCAGGACTACTGGAAACACCATATATTTT	CASSLPGRRTTGNTIYF
TRBV4-1	.	.	TRBJ2-5	TGCGCCAGCAGCCAACCCCCGGGCAGGGAAGGGGAGACCCAGTACTTC	CASSQPPGREGETQYF
TRBV6-1	TRBD1	once	TRBJ1-2	TGTGCCAGCAGGACAGGGTTTGGCTACACCTTC	CASRTGFGYTF
TRBV27	.	.	TRBJ2-7	TGTGCCAGCAGTCATCGGGACGGTTTCTACGAGCAGTACTTC	CASSHRDGFYEQYF
TRBV15	TRBD2	.	TRBJ2-1	TGTGCCACCAGCAGAGGCTTGTCTAGCGGGAGCTCCTACAATGAGCAGTTCTTC	CATSRGLSSGSSYNEQFF
TRBV28	.	.	TRBJ1-2	TGTGCCAGCGGTCGAGACTCTTATGGCTACACCTTC	CASGRDSYGYTF
TRBV19	TRBD1	.	TRBJ1-4	TGTGCCAGTAGTAAGGGACAGTGGACTGAAAAACTGTTTTTT	CASSKGQWTEKLFF
TRBV5-1	.	.	TRBJ2-7	TGCGCCAGCAGCTTGTCGACCTACGAGCAGTACTTC	CASSLSTYEQYF
TRBV9	.	.	TRBJ2-3	TGTGCCAGCAGCGTCCAGGGCACAGATACGCAGTATTTT	CASSVQGTDTQYF
TRBV6-4	TRBD1	.	TRBJ2-2	TGTGCCAGCAGTGGTGAACAGGGGGCGCCCGGGGAGCTGTTTTTT	CASSGEQGAPGELFF
TRBV7-9	TRBD2	few	TRBJ2-5	TGTGCCAGCAGCTCCGGGGGAGGGAGGAGCGAGACCCAGTACTTC	CASSSGGGRSETQYF
TRBV28	.	.	TRBJ1-3	TGTGCCAGCATGAAACCGTCCTCTGGAAACACCATATATTTT	CASMKPSSGNTIYF
TRBV19	.	.	TRBJ1-2	TGTGCCAGTAGTAGGGAATTGGGGTTTTACAACTATGGCTACACCTTC	CASSRELGFYNYGYTF
TRBV27	.	.	TRBJ2-3	TGTGCCACCCACGGGGCAGAAGATACGCAGTATTTT	CATHGAEDTQYF
TRBV4-1	TRBD2	.	TRBJ2-7	TGCGCCAGCAGTCACGGTGCAGCGGGGCGCTCCTACGAGCAGTACTTC	CASSHGAAGRSYEQYF
TRBV5-6	TRBD1	.	TRBJ1-2	TGTGCCAGCAGCAGGACAGGGGTTGACTATGGCTACACCTTC	CASSRTGVDYGYTF